This entry features one T cell receptor (beta chain) sequence. The target antigen is unknown. Sequencing targeted TCR beta in T cells from blood (CD8+ and CD4+). Patients with Susac syndrome met diagnostic criteria defined recently for definite or probable disease. J gave up 3 bases and V 3 bases, and 9 bases lay outside the gene matches. The germline gives CDR1 SGDLS, CDR2 YYNGEE. The CDR3 has 15 amino acids. The data originate from a study of CD8 T cells in Susac syndrome. Study results and limitations: Clonal expansion was not seen in any Susac syndrome CD4+ T cell repertoire.

It was with random hexamers that about 0.45 to 1 ug RNA was reverse transcribed. TCRdb called the immunoSEQ multiplex PCR reads again in MiXCR, with one record for every CDR3 protein. The profile covers 170,000 or so distinct CDR3 sequences, with around 95% appearing a single time and approximately 0.12% taken by the ten largest. This sequence was found in a human donor with Susac syndrome. The sample taken for sequencing was CD4+ T cells from PBMCs. The V and J genes are TRBV9 and TRBJ2-7; 7 nucleotides line up with TRBD1. The CDR3 bases are TGTGCCAGCAGCGAAATGCCCGGGACAGTCTACGAGCAGTACTTC. Protein sequence: CASSEMPGTVYEQYF.